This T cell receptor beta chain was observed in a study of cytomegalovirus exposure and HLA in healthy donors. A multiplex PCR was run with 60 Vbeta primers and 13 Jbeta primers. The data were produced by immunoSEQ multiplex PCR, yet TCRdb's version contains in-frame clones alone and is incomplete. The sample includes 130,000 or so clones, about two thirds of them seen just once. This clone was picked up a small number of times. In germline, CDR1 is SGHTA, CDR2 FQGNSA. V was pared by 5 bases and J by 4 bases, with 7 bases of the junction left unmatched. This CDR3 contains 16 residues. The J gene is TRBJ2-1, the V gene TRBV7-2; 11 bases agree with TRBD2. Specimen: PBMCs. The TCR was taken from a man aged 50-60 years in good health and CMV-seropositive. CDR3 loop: CASSRFVAGGYNEQFF. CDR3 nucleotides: TGTGCCAGCAGCCGTTTCGTAGCGGGGGGGTACAATGAGCAGTTCTTC.